This T cell receptor beta chain was identified during a study of Graves' ophthalmopathy and Graves' hyperthyroidism. Newly diagnosed hyperthyroidism donors, aged 18 to 65, duration under 2 months. The authors amplified TCR beta CDR3 regions from RNA transcripts. Second-round multiplex PCR followed a first-round RT-PCR using HTBI primers. One entry per CDR3 protein results from TCRdb running MiXCR on the multiplex PCR reads. The repertoire holds 680,000 or so distinct CDR3 sequences, about 24% seen once, with approximately 7.7% in the top ten. The material sequenced was peripheral blood. This receptor was obtained from a woman under 30 with stable Graves' hyperthyroidism. Some clones in this sample may be carry-over from other donors' samples.

The CDR3 region is CASSEAGQGSSYNSPLHF. The CDR3 coding sequence is TGTGCCAGCAGTGAAGCGGGACAGGGGAGCTCCTATAATTCACCCCTCCACTTT. This rearrangement joins TRBV2 to TRBJ1-6, with 10 bases that match TRBD1. Germline assignment: CDR1 SNHLY and CDR2 FYNNEI. V was pared by 0 bases and J by 0 bases, with 2 bases of the junction left unmatched. There are 18 residues in the CDR3.